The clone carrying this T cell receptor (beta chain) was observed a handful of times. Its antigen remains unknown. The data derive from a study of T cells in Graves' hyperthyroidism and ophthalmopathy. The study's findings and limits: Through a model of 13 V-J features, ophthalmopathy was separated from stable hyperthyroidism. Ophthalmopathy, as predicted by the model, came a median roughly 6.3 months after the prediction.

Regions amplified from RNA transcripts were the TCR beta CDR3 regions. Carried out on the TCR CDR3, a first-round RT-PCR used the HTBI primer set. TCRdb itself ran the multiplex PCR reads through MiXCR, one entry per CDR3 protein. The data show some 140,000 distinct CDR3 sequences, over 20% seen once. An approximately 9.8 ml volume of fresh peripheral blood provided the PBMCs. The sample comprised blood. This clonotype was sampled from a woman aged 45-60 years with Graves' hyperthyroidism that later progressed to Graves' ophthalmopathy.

DNA of the CDR3: TGTGCCACCAGCAGAGCCCGGAGGGATGCAGAGACCCAGTACTTC. Translating it yields CATSRARRDAETQYF. The chain employs TRBV15 and TRBJ2-5; D is possibly TRBD2 (6 bases). From germline, CDR1 is LNHNV and CDR2 YYDKDF (reference sequence). Trimming pared 1 base from V and 4 bases from J, leaving 13 bases between. The CDR3 runs to 15 residues.